One sample yielded the 2 T cell receptor beta chains listed below, sequenced in a study of blood T cell repertoires in COVID-19. Assay: immunoSEQ multiplex PCR; the TCRdb copy retains only in-frame clones and omits some. The top ten clones hold less than 3% of a sample with some 290,000 clones, 80% to 85% of them seen once. What was sequenced was peripheral blood. Receptors originate from an older woman with active or convalescent COVID-19.

This chain links TRBV3-1 (or the pseudogene TRBV3-2) with TRBJ2-3; 10 nucleotides agree with TRBD2. Germline-derived CDR1 and CDR2 are LGHDT and YNNKEL (reference sequence). The CDR3 has 18 residues. The trim removed 4 bases at V and 2 bases at J, leaving 12 bases unmatched. The CDR3 nucleotides read TGTGCCAGCAGCCCACTGGGGCTAGCGGGGGCATCCACAGATACGCAGTATTTT. Translation gives CASSPLGLAGASTDTQYF.

V and J are TRBV14 and TRBJ2-3, with D tentatively TRBD1 (5 bases). V was shortened by 0 bases and J by 2 bases, with 33 bases between the two germline ends. Germline V gene lookup returns CDR1 SGHDN and CDR2 FVKESK. CDR3 length equals 23 residues. The CDR3 here is CASSQDTVLTHASQGANTDTQYF. The CDR3 DNA reads as TGTGCCAGCAGCCAAGACACAGTGCTTACCCACGCCTCGCAAGGGGCAAACACAGATACGCAGTATTTT.